These T cell receptor beta chains were read from a single sample in a study of blood T cells in healthy people across ages. In TCRdb, the 5' RACE reads were re-called with MiXCR into one record per CDR3 protein. Among about 780,000 distinct CDR3 sequences listed, roughly 46% were seen once. Material for sequencing was blood. Receptors originate from a man older than 75 in good health. Both conserved end residues are part of each CDR3. The order of the fields is J gene, clone size, D gene, V gene, CDR3 protein, CDR3 DNA. The D gene is left open where the match is weak. Size values are once, few and many counts, or a class for expanded clones, and some rows have none.

J gene: TRBJ1-5; clone size: -; D gene: -; V gene: TRBV29-1; CDR3 protein: CSVETGESNQPQHF; CDR3 DNA: TGCAGCGTTGAAACGGGGGAAAGCAATCAGCCCCAGCATTTT
J gene: TRBJ2-7; clone size: few; D gene: TRBD1; V gene: TRBV6-1; CDR3 protein: CASSETGTGAYEQYF; CDR3 DNA: TGTGCCAGCAGTGAAACCGGGACAGGGGCCTACGAGCAGTACTTC
J gene: TRBJ2-1; clone size: few; D gene: TRBD1; V gene: TRBV9; CDR3 protein: CASSVLGQGSYNEQFF; CDR3 DNA: TGTGCCAGCAGCGTCCTCGGACAGGGGTCCTACAATGAGCAGTTCTTC
J gene: TRBJ2-7; clone size: many; D gene: TRBD2; V gene: TRBV7-2; CDR3 protein: CASTRTSGPYEQYF; CDR3 DNA: TGTGCCAGCACCCGGACTAGCGGTCCCTACGAGCAGTACTTC
J gene: TRBJ2-5; clone size: few; D gene: TRBD1; V gene: TRBV12-3/TRBV12-4; CDR3 protein: CASSGPGQGEETQYF; CDR3 DNA: TGTGCCAGCAGTGGACCGGGACAGGGGGAAGAGACCCAGTACTTC
J gene: TRBJ2-5; clone size: -; D gene: -; V gene: TRBV25-1; CDR3 protein: CASSEFRGDETQYF; CDR3 DNA: TGTGCCAGCAGTGAATTCAGGGGAGACGAGACCCAGTACTTC
J gene: TRBJ2-7; clone size: once; D gene: TRBD2; V gene: TRBV4-2; CDR3 protein: CASSQDLAGVSGSYEQYF; CDR3 DNA: TGTGCCAGCAGCCAAGATCTAGCGGGGGTCTCCGGCTCCTACGAGCAGTACTTC
J gene: TRBJ2-5; clone size: -; D gene: TRBD1; V gene: TRBV29-1; CDR3 protein: CSADQQDRVYETQYF; CDR3 DNA: TGCAGCGCAGATCAGCAGGACAGGGTATACGAGACCCAGTACTTC
J gene: TRBJ1-2; clone size: -; D gene: -; V gene: TRBV4-3; CDR3 protein: CASSQGRANVYDGYTF; CDR3 DNA: TGCGCCAGCAGCCAAGGCAGGGCTAATGTTTATGACGGCTACACCTTC
J gene: TRBJ2-1; clone size: few; D gene: -; V gene: TRBV25-1; CDR3 protein: CASSDSLSYNEQFF; CDR3 DNA: TGTGCCAGCAGTGACAGCTTATCCTACAATGAGCAGTTCTTC